This TCR beta chain was profiled in a study of Ad26.COV2.S vaccination and SARS-CoV-2 variants. Findings and limits, study-wide: Analytic work on TCR breadth and depth might have understated the full extent of total T cell responses.

Sample treatment: roughly 20 received Ad26.COV2.S at low or high dose, single or two shots; about 5 received placebo; per-sample allocation not given. Each sample was drawn 63 days after the first injection (of vaccine or placebo). Produced via immunoSEQ multiplex PCR; TCRdb's table is partial and in-frame only. The sample consists of more than 300,000 clones, 86% of them appearing once. Concerning this clone itself: What it binds is not known.

V was trimmed by 3 bases and J by 1 base, leaving 9 bases between them. The CDR3 loop spans 14 amino acids. Germline V gene data show CDR1 as SNHLY and CDR2 as FYNNEI. This TCR was recovered from a person aged 18-60 years who received the Ad26.COV2.S COVID-19 vaccine or a placebo. V gene TRBV2 combines with J gene TRBJ1-1, with D unclear. The sequencing used peripheral blood, collected in a trial of Ad26.COV2.S vaccine versus placebo. The CDR3 here is CASSDGLWNTEAFF. DNA for the CDR3: TGTGCCAGCAGTGATGGACTTTGGAACACTGAAGCTTTCTTT. The entire variable domain, with the rest obtained from reference TRBV2 and TRBJ1-1, is as follows: EPEVTQTPSHQVTQMGQEVILRCVPISNHLYFYWYRQILGQKVEFLVSFYNNEISEKSEIFDDQFSVERPDGSNFTLKIRSTKLEDSAMYFCASSDGLWNTEAFFGQGTRLTVV.